Following are 28 T cell receptor beta chains from one sample sequenced in a study of blood T cell repertoires in COVID-19. Measured with immunoSEQ multiplex PCR; TCRdb has only the in-frame clones, and not every one. Among approximately 65,000 clones listed, roughly 80% were seen once. Input material: PBMCs or T cells enriched from blood (not recorded which). Receptors were obtained from a woman aged 40 to 50 with acute COVID-19.

The V call is TRBV3-1 (or the pseudogene TRBV3-2), the J call TRBJ1-6; 9 bases line up with TRBD1. Trimming cost V 4 bases and J 7 bases; bases outside gene matches: 11. The germline V gene has CDR1 LGHDT and CDR2 YNNKEL (reference sequence). CDR3 size: 17 residues. The CDR3 reads CASSLFRGQGGNSPLHF. The CDR3 region has the DNA TGTGCCAGCAGCCTCTTCAGGGGACAGGGAGGGAATTCACCCCTCCACTTT.

By share, this clone counts as medium-sized. One end of the junction does not line up with germline, which may come from a read error. The rearrangement joins TRBV11-1 to TRBJ2-5, with 8 bases aligning to TRBD1. Germline values: CDR1 SGHAT, CDR2 FQDESV (reference sequence). This CDR3 contains 15 residues. In DNA, the CDR3 is TGTGCCAGCAGCGTAGCGACAGGGGATTTCGAGACCCAGTACTTC. This codes for CASSVATGDFETQYF.

The chain has TRBV5-1 and TRBJ1-2; maybe TRBD1 (5 bases). The V and J ends lost 0 bases and 2 bases respectively, with 14 bases between them. This CDR3 has 16 amino acids. CDR1 and CDR2 from the germline V gene are SGHRS and YFSETQ. For the CDR3, the DNA is TGCGCCAGCAGCTTGGAAGGAAGGGGCAGGAACTATGGCTACACCTTC. It yields the protein CASSLEGRGRNYGYTF.

The chain combines TRBV29-1 with TRBJ2-1, with 8 bases lining up with TRBD1. CDR1 and CDR2 from the germline V gene are SQVTM and ANQGSEA. CDR3 size: 14 residues. V dropped 3 bases and J dropped 7; count of bases not matched to a gene: 8. The CDR3 bases are TGCAGCGTTGAGTACAGGGGGGATCGGAATGAGCAGTTCTTC. It is translated as CSVEYRGDRNEQFF.

The rearrangement uses TRBV28 and TRBJ2-7; 8 nucleotides match TRBD2. Germline V gives CDR1 MDHEN, CDR2 SYDVKM. The CDR3 runs 15 residues. V trimming: 4 bases; J trimming: 0 bases; junction bases outside the gene matches: 5. CDR3 sequence: CASSYLAGASYEQYF. The CDR3 DNA is TGTGCCAGCAGTTACCTAGCGGGTGCCTCCTACGAGCAGTACTTC.

V and J are TRBV5-6 and TRBJ2-1; D is possibly TRBD2 (6 bases). The CDR3 loop spans 12 amino acids. Trimming removed 5 bases from V and 13 bases from J, with 16 bases in between. Germline CDR1 and CDR2: SGHDT and YYEEEE. CDR3 in amino acids: CASRPPGGNQFF. The CDR3 region has the DNA TGTGCCAGCAGACCGCCGGGCGGGAACCAGTTCTTC.

This chain connects TRBV19 to TRBJ1-2, with 8 bases fitting TRBD1. Germline CDR1 is LNHDA and CDR2 is SQIVND (reference sequence). Trimming took 8 bases from V and 7 from J; bases not matched to a gene: 9. CDR3 length: 13 residues. CDR3 sequence reads: CASFGQGGGGYTF. Written as DNA, the CDR3 is TGTGCCAGTTTCGGACAGGGAGGTGGTGGCTACACCTTC.

This clone was counted a few times. This sequence joins TRBV19 and TRBJ1-5, with 8 bases matching TRBD1. Unmatched junction bases numbered 4, after V lost 8 bases and J lost 7 bases. The CDR3 is made up of 12 amino acids. The germline CDR1 and CDR2 sequences are LNHDA and SQIVND (reference sequence). DNA for the CDR3: TGTGCCAGTGACAGGGGTCGCCAGCCCCAGCATTTT. Protein: CASDRGRQPQHF.

This chain joins TRBV27 and TRBJ2-1, with 10 positions matching TRBD2. The CDR3 contains 16 residues. Trimming took 5 bases from V and 4 from J; bases not matched to a gene: 8. The germline V gene encodes CDR1 MNHEY and CDR2 SMNVEV (reference sequence). The CDR3 reads CASSPGLAAPYNEQFF. In nucleotides, the CDR3 is TGTGCCAGCAGTCCAGGACTAGCGGCACCTTACAATGAGCAGTTCTTC.

The CDR3 sequence: CASRGPGGRQPETQYF. CDR3 DNA sequence: TGTGCCAGCAGGGGGCCGGGCGGGAGACAGCCCGAGACCCAGTACTTC. V usage is TRBV2 and J usage is TRBJ2-5; TRBD2 agrees at 7 bases. Germline-derived CDR1 and CDR2 are SNHLY and FYNNEI. The CDR3 runs to 16 residues. V was pared by 6 bases and J by 5 bases, with 15 bases of the junction left unmatched.

CDR3 protein: CASSEQGVGQPQHF. CDR3 DNA sequence: TGCGCCAGCAGTGAACAGGGAGTTGGGCAGCCCCAGCATTTT. The rearrangement links TRBV10-2 to TRBJ1-5; tentative D call: TRBD1 (6 bases). Looked up from germline, CDR1 is WSHSY and CDR2 is SAAADI. V lost 3 bases, J lost 7 bases, and 13 bases lay in between. This CDR3 has 14 amino acids.

The genes are TRBV27 and TRBJ2-4; weak D call: TRBD1 (6 bases). The CDR3 is 15 residues long. V gave up 5 bases and J gave up 0 bases, with 11 bases separating them. Germline V gene data show CDR1 as MNHEY and CDR2 as SMNVEV (reference sequence). This CDR3 reads CASSRQQGAKNIQYF. The CDR3 bases are TGTGCCAGCAGTAGACAACAGGGAGCCAAAAACATTCAGTACTTC.

V is TRBV5-1 and J is TRBJ2-2; no definite D call. The germline V gene encodes CDR1 SGHRS and CDR2 YFSETQ. There are 12 residues in the CDR3. Trimming cost V 8 bases and J 4 bases, with 9 bases left between them. Here the CDR3 DNA reads TGCGCCAGTCGAGCCGGCACCGGGGAGCTGTTTTTT. The encoded protein is CASRAGTGELFF.

The chain joins TRBV27 to TRBJ1-4; 9 bases map to TRBD1. J was trimmed by 6 bases and V by 2 bases; bases with no gene match: 1. The CDR3 contains 14 residues. The germline V gene has CDR1 MNHEY and CDR2 SMNVEV (reference sequence). CDR3 region: CASSLGTGYEKLFF. The CDR3 nucleotides read TGTGCCAGCAGTTTAGGGACAGGGTATGAAAAACTGTTTTTT.

The rearrangement links TRBV11-2 to TRBJ1-4, with 7 bases lining up with TRBD1. Germline V gene sequence: CDR1 SGHAT, CDR2 FQNNGV. Trimming at V came to 2 bases and at J to 8 bases, leaving 17 bases not matched to a gene. This CDR3 spans 18 amino acids. CDR3 residues: CASSLPKTGRRLSEKLFF. The CDR3 DNA is TGTGCCAGCAGCTTACCAAAGACAGGGAGGCGTTTAAGCGAAAAACTGTTTTTT.

The CDR3 coding sequence is TGTGCCAGCTGCTATTCCGAGAACACTGAAGCTTTCTTT. Translation: CASCYSENTEAFF. The V gene is TRBV6-5, the J gene TRBJ1-1; D remains ambiguous. CDR3 length: 13 amino acids. CDR1 and CDR2 (germline): MNHEY, SVGAGI. V dropped 8 bases and J dropped 1 base, with 11 bases sitting between them.

The chain recombines TRBV5-1 with TRBJ2-2; D may be TRBD1 (6 bases). Trimming shortened V by 4 bases and J by 5 bases, and 18 bases separated the two germline ends. Germline V gene sequence: CDR1 SGHRS, CDR2 YFSETQ. This CDR3 is built from 16 residues. The DNA of the CDR3 is TGCGCCAGCAGCCTCCTACAGGGAACTAAAACCGGGGAGCTGTTTTTT. Encoded protein: CASSLLQGTKTGELFF.

The chain employs TRBV2 and TRBJ1-2, with D uncertain. Per the germline V gene, CDR1 is SNHLY and CDR2 is FYNNEI. The CDR3 runs to 10 residues. The V end lost 4 bases, the J end lost 8 bases, and 5 bases lay between the germline ends. The CDR3 here is CASSVGGYTF. CDR3 nucleotides: TGTGCCAGCAGTGTCGGGGGCTACACCTTC. Together with reference TRBV2 and TRBJ1-2, the CDR3 gives the full variable domain: EPEVTQTPSHQVTQMGQEVILRCVPISNHLYFYWYRQILGQKVEFLVSFYNNEISEKSEIFDDQFSVERPDGSNFTLKIRSTKLEDSAMYFCASSVGGYTFGSGTRLTVV.

This clone was counted a few times. The chain links TRBV9 to TRBJ2-5; TRBD2 is a possible D gene (5 bases). With 0 bases removed from V and 2 bases from J, the gap between germline ends came to 8 bases. This CDR3 region has 14 residues. CDR1 is SGDLS, CDR2 YYNGEE, per germline. The CDR3 sequence is CASSVGRAQETQYF. The CDR3, as DNA: TGTGCCAGCAGCGTAGGGCGGGCTCAAGAGACCCAGTACTTC.

The chain carries TRBV27 and TRBJ2-3; 10 bases are shared with TRBD2. Losses at the gene ends were 4 bases for V and 4 bases for J; bases not matched to a gene: 5. Germline V lookup: CDR1 MNHEY, CDR2 SMNVEV (reference sequence). The CDR3 covers 15 residues. CDR3 coding DNA: TGTGCCAGCAGTTATGGAACTAGCGGGGCAGATACGCAGTATTTT. Translation gives CASSYGTSGADTQYF.

The rearrangement joins TRBV18 to TRBJ1-2; 10 nucleotides line up with TRBD1. The V segment lost 3 bases and the J segment 5 bases; nucleotides outside the gene matches: 9. CDR3 length equals 16 residues. Germline V gene sequence: CDR1 KGHSH, CDR2 LQKENI. CDR3 sequence: CASSPSRDRGIYGYTF. The CDR3 DNA is TGTGCCAGCTCACCTTCCCGGGACAGGGGCATTTATGGCTACACCTTC.

The chain combines TRBV6-1 with TRBJ2-2; possible D gene TRBD2, 6 bases. The germline V gene has CDR1 MNHNS and CDR2 SASEGT. V gave up 5 bases and J gave up 6 bases, with 16 bases separating them. This CDR3 comprises 15 residues. CDR3 nucleotide sequence: TGTGCCAGCAGTACAGACCAGGGAGGAGCCGGGGAGCTGTTTTTT. This gives the protein CASSTDQGGAGELFF.

The chain carries TRBV12-3 or TRBV12-4 and TRBJ1-6; unclear D gene. V gave up 2 bases and J gave up 7 bases, with 6 bases separating them. CDR3 size: 13 residues. The CDR3 DNA follows: TGTGCCAGCAGTTTAATAGCCAATTCACCCCTCCACTTT. Amino acids: CASSLIANSPLHF.

The J gene is TRBJ2-1, the V gene TRBV29-1; 7 nucleotides align to TRBD1. Trimming took 7 bases from V and 0 from J; bases not matched to a gene: 6. CDR1 SQVTM and CDR2 ANQGSEA come from the germline V gene. This CDR3 is built from 14 residues. The CDR3 here is CSGLDRSSYNEQFF. In DNA, the CDR3 is TGCAGCGGGTTGGACAGGAGCTCCTACAATGAGCAGTTCTTC.

This clone was seen only a few times. This chain uses TRBV28 with TRBJ2-3; D perhaps matches TRBD1 (6 bases). V was cut by 6 bases and J by 4 bases, with 14 bases left in between. The germline CDR1 and CDR2 sequences are MDHEN and SYDVKM. This CDR3 region has 14 residues. CDR3 region: CASSPGPGADTQYF. The CDR3 DNA reads TGTGCCAGCAGCCCGGGCCCAGGGGCAGATACGCAGTATTTT.

The chain links TRBV7-6 to TRBJ2-3, with 9 nucleotides matching TRBD2. The germline CDR1 and CDR2 sequences are SGHVS and FNYEAQ. The CDR3 has 16 residues. Trimming took 2 bases from V and 4 from J; bases not matched to a gene: 7. The CDR3: CASSLRGGGAADTQYF. The CDR3 bases are TGTGCCAGCAGCTTACGCGGCGGGGGGGCCGCAGATACGCAGTATTTT.

In this sample, this clone turned up a few times. The CDR3 spells CASSRDRRETQYF. The CDR3 nucleotides read TGTGCCAGCAGCCGGGACAGGAGGGAGACCCAGTACTTC. V usage is TRBV2 and J usage is TRBJ2-5, with 8 bases aligning to TRBD1. The CDR3 runs to 13 residues. The V and J ends lost 6 bases and 5 bases, in that order; junction bases with no gene match: 5. Germline V gene lookup returns CDR1 SNHLY and CDR2 FYNNEI. The full variable domain, in which reference TRBV2 and TRBJ2-5 provide the parts outside the CDR3, is EPEVTQTPSHQVTQMGQEVILRCVPISNHLYFYWYRQILGQKVEFLVSFYNNEISEKSEIFDDQFSVERPDGSNFTLKIRSTKLEDSAMYFCASSRDRRETQYFGPGTRLLVL.

This clone is a singleton in its sample. CDR3 in DNA: TGTGCCAGCAGTGCTGGGACAGGGGTTAATTCACCCCTCCACTTT. It yields the protein CASSAGTGVNSPLHF. The chain has TRBV2 and TRBJ1-6; TRBD1 agrees at 10 bases. This CDR3 has 15 amino acids. V lost 4 bases, J lost 6 bases, and 3 bases stayed unmatched. Germline-derived CDR1 and CDR2 are SNHLY and FYNNEI.